Detailed here is one T cell receptor beta chain. This specimen comes from a study of shared clonotypes between healthy human individuals. Study processing details: Junction-only sequences produced by ImmunoSEQ had no quality scores, so filtering differed. Assay used: immunoSEQ multiplex PCR; TCRdb lists only in-frame clones, some missing. The V and J calls and clone size come from that table; D and trimming were worked out from the DNA. The data hold millions of clones, with 85% to 95% observed a single time. CD8 cells regarded as naive lacked CD45RO, were positively chosen for CCR7, and omitted terminally differentiated effector memory CD45RA+ cells. Study donors comprised healthy, HIV-negative adults devoid of recent acute infection or vaccination. Sequenced material: naive CD8+ T cells from PBMCs. This receptor was identified in a man between 18 and 29 years old in good health. Some clones in this sample may be carry-over from other donors' samples.

CDR3 region: CASSRPGAGGGNEQFF. CDR3 DNA: TGTGCCAGCAGCAGACCCGGAGCGGGAGGTGGCAATGAGCAGTTCTTC. The chain is built from TRBV7-6 and TRBJ2-1, with 9 bases identical to TRBD2. CDR1 and CDR2 (germline): SGHVS, FNYEAQ. There are 16 residues in the CDR3. J lost 6 bases, V lost 5 bases, and 11 bases had no gene match.